Below are 9 T cell receptor beta chains sequenced from a single sample in a study of early T cells in non-severe SARS-CoV-2 infection. MiXCR, applied by TCRdb to the 5' RACE reads, yields one record per CDR3 protein. The sample lists 84,000 or so distinct CDR3 sequences; roughly an eighth were seen once. Sequenced material: whole blood. The receptor source for this set is an adult who was a healthcare worker with PCR-confirmed SARS-CoV-2 infection or an uninfected control (not recorded which).

The V call is TRBV29-1, the J call TRBJ2-2; D gene ambiguous. V was pared by 1 base and J by 1 base, with 4 bases between. The CDR3 runs to 13 residues. CDR1 and CDR2 (germline): SQVTM, ANQGSEA. The chain's CDR3 is CSVEVQNTGELFF. The CDR3, as DNA: TGCAGCGTTGAAGTTCAGAACACCGGGGAGCTGTTTTTT.

This clonotype was counted at least ten times. The V and J genes are TRBV6-2 or TRBV6-3 and TRBJ2-7; no clear D. This CDR3 is 15 amino acids long. Germline loops: CDR1 MNHEY, CDR2 SVGEGT. Trimming took off 4 bases at V and 4 bases at J, with 17 bases between the two ends. The DNA for the CDR3 is TGTGCCAGCAGTTCCACAGCAACAAGTAATTACGAGCAGTACTTC. It encodes CASSSTATSNYEQYF.

In its sample, this clonotype was seen a few times. The chain joins TRBV12-3 or TRBV12-4 to TRBJ2-4; the D is unclear. The CDR3 loop spans 13 amino acids. V dropped 4 bases and J dropped 0 bases, with 4 bases sitting between them. CDR3 loop: CASSSIAKNIQYF. In DNA, the CDR3 is TGTGCCAGCAGTTCAATAGCCAAAAACATTCAGTACTTC.

This clonotype was counted many times. The rearrangement links TRBV19 to TRBJ2-7, with 9 bases aligning to TRBD2. The CDR3 spans 15 residues. Germline V gene lookup returns CDR1 LNHDA and CDR2 SQIVND (reference sequence). J gave up 3 bases and V 3 bases, and 6 bases lay outside the gene matches. This CDR3 reads CASSMVPSGNYEQYF. CDR3 nucleotides: TGTGCCAGTAGTATGGTTCCTAGCGGGAACTACGAGCAGTACTTC.

The table lists this clonotype with a count of one. This CDR3 reads CASARTGGPEAFF. For the CDR3, the DNA is TGTGCCAGCGCCCGGACAGGGGGCCCTGAAGCTTTCTTT. V gene TRBV6-5 combines with J gene TRBJ1-1; the match to TRBD1 covers 11 bases. The CDR3 loop spans 13 amino acids. Germline trimming cut 8 bases from V and 6 bases from J; bases unmatched to any gene: 5. Germline V lookup: CDR1 MNHEY, CDR2 SVGAGI.

The V and J genes are TRBV6-6 and TRBJ1-6; TRBD1 might be the D (5 bases). Germline V gene lookup returns CDR1 MNHNY and CDR2 SVGAGI (reference sequence). The CDR3 is 15 residues long. Trimming removed 6 bases at V and 8 bases at J, with 17 bases between. CDR3 in amino acids: CASRPSGRQYSPLHF. CDR3 in DNA: TGTGCCAGCAGGCCCTCGGGACGCCAATATTCACCCCTCCACTTT.

This clonotype has just a few counts. This rearrangement joins TRBV5-4 to TRBJ2-3, with TRBD2 matching over 11 bases. V trimming: 4 bases; J trimming: 0 bases; junction bases outside the gene matches: 4. The V gene's germline CDR1 is SGHNT and CDR2 YYREEE (reference sequence). The CDR3 is 16 residues long. CDR3 in DNA: TGTGCCAGCAGCGGGACTAGCGGTACTAGCACAGATACGCAGTATTTT. As protein: CASSGTSGTSTDTQYF.

The chain recombines TRBV28 with TRBJ2-7; D not resolved. Germline CDR1 reads MDHEN; CDR2 reads SYDVKM. Deletions cut 6 bases from V and 2 bases from J, with 11 bases between. The CDR3 covers 13 residues. The CDR3 loop reads CASRQPPAYEQYF. The CDR3, as DNA: TGTGCCAGCAGACAGCCGCCTGCCTACGAGCAGTACTTC.

This clonotype has at least ten counts. The chain couples TRBV20-1 to TRBJ2-2; 10 bases are a match to TRBD1. Trimming cost V 6 bases and J 4 bases; bases outside gene matches: 14. CDR3 length: 17 amino acids. CDR1 DFQATT and CDR2 SNEGSKA come from the germline V gene (reference sequence). The DNA of the CDR3 is TGCAGTGCCCAAACAACCCGGGACAGGGGCCTCACCGGGGAGCTGTTTTTT. Residues: CSAQTTRDRGLTGELFF.